This T cell receptor beta chain was observed in a study of blood T cell repertoires in COVID-19. CDR1 and CDR2 (germline): SGHVS, FNYEAQ. The CDR3 covers 16 residues. Unmatched junction bases numbered 12, after V lost 4 bases and J lost 7 bases. Original data processing: Cell counts per sample came from amplifying reference gene primers. Sequencing was performed with immunoSEQ multiplex PCR; in TCRdb, only in-frame clones are kept and a portion is missing. The DNA was the basis for D and trimming; V, J and clone size are from that table. The repertoire consists of fewer than 300,000 clones, with roughly nine tenths occurring once and the leading ten covering 2.2%.

The sequence came from a woman younger than 45 with COVID-19, enrolled during active disease. Sequenced sample: peripheral blood. This rearrangement joins TRBV7-6 to TRBJ1-5; 8 positions match TRBD1. The CDR3 nucleotides read TGTGCCAGCAGCTGTTCTTTTCAGGGGGCGGAACAGCCCCAGCATTTT. It yields the protein CASSCSFQGAEQPQHF.